The 30 T cell receptor beta chains below come from one sample, sequenced in a study of T cell responses to AZD1222 COVID-19 vaccine. The assay was immunoSEQ multiplex PCR, and TCRdb's table has in-frame clones only and misses some. The sample lists about 150,000 clones, more than 75% seen once, with under 5.5% in the top ten. The sample consisted of peripheral blood, taken on day 0 of AZD1222 vaccination. The receptors were sampled from an adult in good health.

The V and J genes are TRBV6-2 or TRBV6-3 and TRBJ2-7; D remains ambiguous. CDR3 size: 13 residues. The germline gives CDR1 MNHEY, CDR2 SVGEGT. The V and J ends lost 2 bases and 3 bases respectively, with 8 bases between them. The CDR3 spells CASSYRQFYEQYF. CDR3 bases: TGTGCCAGCAGTTACAGGCAGTTCTACGAGCAGTACTTC.

The chain recombines TRBV2 with TRBJ2-1; TRBD2 agrees at 8 bases. The trim removed 4 bases at V and 4 bases at J, leaving 9 bases unmatched. CDR1 is SNHLY and CDR2 is FYNNEI in the germline V gene. The CDR3 extends over 16 amino acids. The CDR3, as DNA: TGTGCCAGCAGTGCTGAGGGTAGCGGGGTTTACAATGAGCAGTTCTTC. This gives the protein CASSAEGSGVYNEQFF.

The CDR3 DNA reads TGTGCCAGCAGTTTGGACATCCCCGGGGGAGATACGCAGTATTTT. Translating gives CASSLDIPGGDTQYF. V usage is TRBV28 and J usage is TRBJ2-3; D may be TRBD2 (6 bases). This CDR3 has 15 residues. Per the germline V gene, CDR1 is MDHEN and CDR2 is SYDVKM. V gave up 3 bases and J gave up 5 bases, with 15 bases separating them.

CDR3 in amino acids: CASSEGQGGEKLFF. The CDR3 nucleotides read TGTGCCAGCAGCGAGGGACAGGGGGGCGAAAAACTGTTTTTT. The chain couples TRBV9 to TRBJ1-4; 11 bases map to TRBD1. The CDR3 sequence is 14 residues long. Germline V lookup: CDR1 SGDLS, CDR2 YYNGEE. The junction had 3 bases not matched to a gene; V was cut back by 3 bases and J by 8 bases.

The chain combines TRBV28 with TRBJ1-2; D remains ambiguous. CDR1 is MDHEN, CDR2 SYDVKM, per germline. Trimming stripped 2 bases from V and 8 bases from J, with 9 bases between. This CDR3 has 12 residues. The CDR3 reads CASSLDVRGYTF. The CDR3 DNA follows: TGTGCCAGCAGTTTAGACGTGAGGGGCTACACCTTC.

V is TRBV27 and J is TRBJ2-7; D is ambiguous. There are 10 residues in the CDR3. Trimming cost V 10 bases and J 3 bases, with 7 bases left between them. Germline V gene lookup returns CDR1 MNHEY and CDR2 SMNVEV (reference sequence). CDR3 nucleotides: TGTGCCACCCCCATCTACGAGCAGTACTTC. Translation gives CATPIYEQYF.

This sequence joins TRBV18 and TRBJ1-6, with D unresolved. V was pared by 3 bases and J by 11 bases, with 14 bases between. Germline V gene data show CDR1 as KGHSH and CDR2 as LQKENI. This CDR3 has 14 amino acids. The CDR3 spells CASSPGEGFAPLHF. The CDR3 DNA reads TGTGCCAGCTCACCCGGGGAGGGTTTCGCACCCCTCCACTTT.

The J gene is TRBJ2-7, the V gene TRBV6-2 or TRBV6-3; no definite D call. The germline CDR1 and CDR2 sequences are MNHEY and SVGEGT. V lost 2 bases and J lost 1, with 15 bases in between. This CDR3 contains 16 residues. Written as DNA, the CDR3 is TGTGCCAGCAGTTACGGCTGGACCCGGGCATCCTACGAGCAGTACTTC. Encoded protein: CASSYGWTRASYEQYF.

This sequence joins TRBV28 and TRBJ1-2; D not certain. With 4 bases removed from V and 4 bases from J, the gap between germline ends came to 13 bases. Per germline, CDR1 MDHEN and CDR2 SYDVKM. The CDR3 is made up of 14 amino acids. The CDR3 loop reads CASSYAYRVYGYTF. CDR3 nucleotides: TGTGCCAGCAGTTACGCATATCGGGTCTATGGCTACACCTTC.

This chain's CDR3 is CASRGGAGDTYEQYF. In nucleotides, the CDR3 is TGTGCCAGCCGGGGGGGAGCGGGGGACACCTACGAGCAGTACTTC. The chain carries TRBV7-9 and TRBJ2-7; 8 bases match TRBD2. V shed 8 bases and J 2 bases; nucleotides not matched to a gene: 11. The CDR3 length is 15 residues. Per germline, CDR1 SEHNR and CDR2 FQNEAQ (reference sequence).

This clone was seen a handful of times. The genes are TRBV10-3 and TRBJ1-1; D ambiguous. This CDR3 is 13 amino acids long. Per the germline V gene, CDR1 is ENHRY and CDR2 is SYGVKD. V was clipped by 6 bases and J by 6 bases, with 14 bases between them. In nucleotides, the CDR3 is TGTGCCATCAGGGAGAGCGGGCGGCCTGAAGCTTTCTTT. Its translation is CAIRESGRPEAFF.

The V and J genes are TRBV13 and TRBJ2-3; 15 bases map to TRBD2. The length of the CDR3 is 19 residues. The V gene's germline CDR1 is PRHDT and CDR2 FYEKMQ (reference sequence). The junction had 7 bases not matched to a gene; V was cut back by 0 bases and J by 3 bases. CDR3 DNA sequence: TGTGCCAGCAGCTTAGGGTGGACTAGCGGGAGGGCTAAGACAGATACGCAGTATTTT. Residues: CASSLGWTSGRAKTDTQYF.

The chain uses TRBV9 and TRBJ1-4, with D possibly being TRBD1 (5 bases). The CDR3 has 15 amino acids. The germline CDR1 and CDR2 sequences are SGDLS and YYNGEE. V was pared by 0 bases and J by 8 bases, with 14 bases between. This chain's CDR3 is CASSVVDSPREKLFF. Here the CDR3 DNA reads TGTGCCAGCAGCGTAGTTGACAGTCCCAGGGAAAAACTGTTTTTT.

V gene TRBV19 combines with J gene TRBJ2-3; TRBD1 might be the D (5 bases). This CDR3 spans 16 amino acids. Germline V gene lookup returns CDR1 LNHDA and CDR2 SQIVND (reference sequence). With 3 bases removed from V and 4 bases from J, the gap between germline ends came to 17 bases. This CDR3 reads CASSIAPAGNADTQYF. In DNA form, the CDR3 reads TGTGCCAGTAGTATTGCTCCGGCAGGGAACGCAGATACGCAGTATTTT.

This sequence joins TRBV28 and TRBJ1-5, with D perhaps TRBD1 (5 bases). This CDR3 region has 17 residues. The V gene lost 8 bases and the J gene lost 2 bases, with 22 bases spanning the gap. Germline assignment: CDR1 MDHEN and CDR2 SYDVKM. The CDR3 protein is CASVIGAGSAGNQPQHF. The CDR3, as DNA: TGTGCCAGCGTGATCGGGGCAGGGTCCGCGGGCAATCAGCCCCAGCATTTT.

With respect to this clone: The sample carries other DNA sequences with the same CDR3. The J gene is TRBJ1-2, the V gene TRBV28; no reliable D call. The CDR3 loop spans 13 amino acids. The V end lost 6 bases, the J end lost 4 bases, and 12 bases lay between the germline ends. Germline-derived CDR1 and CDR2 are MDHEN and SYDVKM. CDR3 in DNA: TGTGCCAGCAGAACACGGACGGTCTATGGCTACACCTTC. This sequence encodes CASRTRTVYGYTF.

The chain links TRBV6-2 or TRBV6-3 to TRBJ1-2; D is ambiguous. The CDR3 spans 13 residues. The V and J ends lost 5 bases and 1 base respectively, with 8 bases between them. Germline V gene sequence: CDR1 MNHEY, CDR2 SVGEGT. CDR3 in amino acids: CASSQTFNYGYTF. In DNA, the CDR3 is TGTGCCAGCAGTCAGACTTTTAACTATGGCTACACCTTC.

The chain has TRBV14 and TRBJ1-5; D gene unclear. Germline CDR1 and CDR2: SGHDN and FVKESK. The V and J ends lost 0 bases and 0 bases respectively, with 15 bases between them. The CDR3 sequence is 18 residues long. The CDR3 bases are TGTGCCAGCAGCCAAGATTCTTTCGGGCAGAATAGCAATCAGCCCCAGCATTTT. Protein sequence: CASSQDSFGQNSNQPQHF.

The chain is built from TRBV5-5 and TRBJ2-7; D may be TRBD2 (5 bases). The V gene's germline CDR1 is SGHKS and CDR2 YYEKEE (reference sequence). V shed 4 bases and J shed 2 bases, with 10 bases lying between them. The CDR3 totals 13 residues. In DNA, the CDR3 is TGTGCCAGCAGCCGGGGAAATACCTACGAGCAGTACTTC. Translation: CASSRGNTYEQYF.

The chain couples TRBV5-1 to TRBJ2-3, with D unresolved. The CDR3 length is 15 residues. The ends were cut back, 2 bases at V and 4 bases at J, with 14 bases in the middle. CDR1 is SGHRS, CDR2 YFSETQ, per germline. The CDR3 sequence is CASSLRELKSDTQYF. In DNA form, the CDR3 reads TGCGCCAGCAGCTTAAGAGAGCTGAAGTCAGATACGCAGTATTTT.

The chain joins TRBV5-1 to TRBJ1-4; 9 positions match TRBD1. Germline CDR1 SGHRS, CDR2 YFSETQ. Unmatched junction bases numbered 5, after V lost 7 bases and J lost 7 bases. The CDR3 has 13 amino acids. The CDR3 coding sequence is TGCGCCAGCTCGGGACAGGGCGGTGAAAAACTGTTTTTT. As protein: CASSGQGGEKLFF.

The chain combines TRBV7-6 with TRBJ2-1; 11 nucleotides match TRBD2. V shed 4 bases and J 4 bases; nucleotides not matched to a gene: 3. This CDR3 is built from 15 residues. Germline assignment: CDR1 SGHVS and CDR2 FNYEAQ. CDR3 sequence reads: CASSWTSGFYNEQFF. As DNA, the CDR3 is TGTGCCAGCAGCTGGACTAGCGGGTTTTACAATGAGCAGTTCTTC.

V usage is TRBV12-3 or TRBV12-4 and J usage is TRBJ1-1; D unresolved. The CDR3 loop spans 13 amino acids. Trimming removed 2 bases at V and 6 bases at J, with 10 bases between. CDR3 in DNA: TGTGCCAGCAGTTTACAGGACGGCGCTGAAGCTTTCTTT. Translating gives CASSLQDGAEAFF.

The chain combines TRBV5-6 with TRBJ1-1; unclear D gene. Between the trimmed V and J ends, which lost 3 bases and 3 bases, there was a span of 9 bases. The CDR3 is made up of 13 amino acids. The germline V gene encodes CDR1 SGHDT and CDR2 YYEEEE. In DNA form, the CDR3 reads TGTGCCAGCAGCTGGGCCCTCGACACTGAAGCTTTCTTT. Protein product: CASSWALDTEAFF.

The rearrangement links TRBV28 to TRBJ1-2, with 8 nucleotides matching TRBD1. The CDR3 loop spans 14 amino acids. Losses at the gene ends were 7 bases for V and 9 bases for J; bases not matched to a gene: 13. Germline V lookup: CDR1 MDHEN, CDR2 SYDVKM. CDR3 sequence (DNA): TGTGCCAGCACTTCCCGTTTAGACAGGGGAAGCTACACCTTC. Translation gives CASTSRLDRGSYTF.

The chain links TRBV28 to TRBJ1-1, with D hard to call. Germline CDR1 and CDR2: MDHEN and SYDVKM. Deletions cut 6 bases from V and 5 bases from J, with 13 bases between. The CDR3 contains 13 residues. The CDR3 here is CASRTLLETEAFF. The CDR3 nucleotides read TGTGCCAGCAGAACCCTACTGGAGACTGAAGCTTTCTTT.

This clone was detected a few times. The chain uses TRBV28 and TRBJ2-5, with 7 positions matching TRBD1. J was trimmed by 2 bases and V by 5 bases; bases with no gene match: 8. The CDR3 runs 15 residues. The germline V gene encodes CDR1 MDHEN and CDR2 SYDVKM. CDR3 residues: CASSPGTASQETQYF. CDR3 DNA: TGTGCCAGCAGTCCCGGGACAGCGTCTCAAGAGACCCAGTACTTC.

The chain is built from TRBV6-2 or TRBV6-3 and TRBJ1-2; a possible D gene is TRBD1 (5 bases). Germline lookup yields CDR1 MNHEY and CDR2 SVGEGT. The germline V and J ends were trimmed by 4 bases and 3 bases, with 12 bases remaining between them. The CDR3 sequence is 14 residues long. CDR3 bases: TGTGCCAGCAGTTTCGGATCAGGGTACTATGGCTACACCTTC. Its protein is CASSFGSGYYGYTF.

The J gene is TRBJ2-7, the V gene TRBV9; TRBD2 aligns across 11 bases. The ends lost 0 bases at V and 2 bases at J; junction bases unmatched: 1. The CDR3 totals 15 residues. CDR1 and CDR2 from the germline V gene are SGDLS and YYNGEE. The CDR3 is CASSVDSGRAYEQYF. The DNA for the CDR3 is TGTGCCAGCAGCGTAGATAGCGGGAGGGCCTACGAGCAGTACTTC.

This rearrangement joins TRBV27 to TRBJ2-7; tentatively, D is TRBD2 (6 bases). Trimming stripped 7 bases from V and 1 base from J, with 14 bases between. CDR1 is MNHEY, CDR2 SMNVEV, per germline (reference sequence). The CDR3 is 14 residues long. The CDR3 nucleotides read TGTGCCAGCAAAGTTTCGGGGGTTTCCTACGAGCAGTACTTC. Residues: CASKVSGVSYEQYF.